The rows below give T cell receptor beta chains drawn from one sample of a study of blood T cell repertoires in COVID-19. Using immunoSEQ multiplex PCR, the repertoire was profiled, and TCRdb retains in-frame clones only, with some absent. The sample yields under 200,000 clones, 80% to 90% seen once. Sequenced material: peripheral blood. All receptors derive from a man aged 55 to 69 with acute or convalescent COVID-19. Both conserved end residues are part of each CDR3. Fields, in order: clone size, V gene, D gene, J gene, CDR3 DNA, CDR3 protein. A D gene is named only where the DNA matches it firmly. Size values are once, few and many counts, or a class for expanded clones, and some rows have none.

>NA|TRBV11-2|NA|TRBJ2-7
TGTGCCAGCAGCTTAGGGGCAGTCTACGAGCAGTACTTC
CASSLGAVYEQYF
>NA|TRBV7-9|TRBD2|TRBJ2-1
TGTGCCAGCAGCTTAGTTAGCGGGAGAGTGTACAATGAGCAGTTCTTC
CASSLVSGRVYNEQFF
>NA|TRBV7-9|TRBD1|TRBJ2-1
TGTGCCAGCAGGACCGGGACAGACTCCTACAATGAGCAGTTCTTC
CASRTGTDSYNEQFF
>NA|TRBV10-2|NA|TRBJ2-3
TGCGCCAGCAGTGAAACGGCGGGGTCCACAGATACGCAGTATTTT
CASSETAGSTDTQYF
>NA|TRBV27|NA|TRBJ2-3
TGTGCCAGCCGAGGGTTTGCGGGCACAGATACGCAGTATTTT
CASRGFAGTDTQYF
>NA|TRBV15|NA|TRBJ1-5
TGTGCCACCAGCCTTTTCGGACAGAGCAATCAGCCCCAGCATTTT
CATSLFGQSNQPQHF
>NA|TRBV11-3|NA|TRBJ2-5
TGTGCCTCATCCCGGACAGTTCAAGAGACCCAGTACTTC
CASSRTVQETQYF
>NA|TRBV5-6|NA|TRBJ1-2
TGTGCCAGCAGCTCGGGGGGGAATAGGTATGGCTACACCTTC
CASSSGGNRYGYTF
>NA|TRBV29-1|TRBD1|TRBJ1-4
TGCAGCGCTACGGGACAGGTTAATGAAAAACTGTTTTTT
CSATGQVNEKLFF
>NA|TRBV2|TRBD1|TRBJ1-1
TGTGCCAGCAAGGGACAGGCGAACACTGAAGCTTTCTTT
CASKGQANTEAFF
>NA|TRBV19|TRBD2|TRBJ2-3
TGTGCCTCAGCACCGGGAGGGACCGATACGCAGTATTTT
CASAPGGTDTQYF
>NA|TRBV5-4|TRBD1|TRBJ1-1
TGTGCCAGCAGCCGGGGACAGGAAGAAGCTTTCTTT
CASSRGQEEAFF
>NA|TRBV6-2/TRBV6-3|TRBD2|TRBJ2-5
TGTGCCAGCAGTTATCTAGCGGGAGGGCCCTCGGAGACCCAGTACTTC
CASSYLAGGPSETQYF
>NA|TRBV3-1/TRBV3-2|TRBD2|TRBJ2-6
TGTGCCAGCAGCTCTGGGCCTAGCGGCTACTCTGGGGCCAACGTCCTGACTTTC
CASSSGPSGYSGANVLTF
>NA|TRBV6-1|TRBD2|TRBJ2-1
TGTGCCAGCAGTGGCTTGACTAGCGGGAGGAGACCCGAGCAGTTCTTC
CASSGLTSGRRPEQFF
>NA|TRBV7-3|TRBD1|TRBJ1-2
TGTGCCAGCAGCTTAACCCCACAGGGGGCCAGCTATGGCTACACCTTC
CASSLTPQGASYGYTF
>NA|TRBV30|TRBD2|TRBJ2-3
TGTGCCTGGAGTGTGGGGCTAGCGGGAGTTACAGATACGCAGTATTTT
CAWSVGLAGVTDTQYF
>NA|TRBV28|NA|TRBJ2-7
TGTGCCAGCAGTCCTAGCGCCGAGCAGTACTTC
CASSPSAEQYF
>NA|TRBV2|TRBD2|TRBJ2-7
TGTGCCAGCAGCGTTGAGCAACTAGCGGGAGACCGCGAGCAGTACTTC
CASSVEQLAGDREQYF
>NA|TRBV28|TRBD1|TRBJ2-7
TGTGCCAGCAGCCTAAGACAGGGGATTTCGGATGAGCAGTACTTC
CASSLRQGISDEQYF
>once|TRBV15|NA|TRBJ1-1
TGTGCCACCAGCAGCTGGGGCCGGACTGAAGCTTTCTTT
CATSSWGRTEAFF
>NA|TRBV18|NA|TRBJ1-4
TGTGCCAGCTCACCATCGGGCGGGGATGAAAAACTGTTTTTT
CASSPSGGDEKLFF
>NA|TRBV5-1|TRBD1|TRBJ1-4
TGCGCCAGCAGCCCTCAGGGACAGGGAGGGAGTGAAAAACTGTTTTTT
CASSPQGQGGSEKLFF
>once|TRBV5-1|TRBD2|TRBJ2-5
TGCGCCAGCAGCTTGGTAGCGGGAGAAGAGACCCAGTACTTC
CASSLVAGEETQYF
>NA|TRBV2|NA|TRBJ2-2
TGTGCCAGCAGGACATATCCCGGGGAGCTGTTTTTT
CASRTYPGELFF
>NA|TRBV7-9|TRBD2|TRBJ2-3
TGTGCCAGCAGCTTAGGGGCTAGCGGGCGCACAGATACGCAGTATTTT
CASSLGASGRTDTQYF
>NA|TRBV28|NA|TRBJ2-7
TGTGCCAGCAGTCGGACTCCTGCAGCGATCTACGAGCAGTACTTC
CASSRTPAAIYEQYF
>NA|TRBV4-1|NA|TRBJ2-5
TGCGCCAGCAGCCAAGAATTAGTTGGAGGGGAAGAGACCCAGTACTTC
CASSQELVGGEETQYF
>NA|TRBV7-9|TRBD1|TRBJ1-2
TGTGCCAGCAGCCTGACAGGGGGGAATAACTATGGCTACACCTTC
CASSLTGGNNYGYTF
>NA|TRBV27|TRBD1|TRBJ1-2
TGTGCCAGCAGTCCCCGGACCCGAGGACAGGGTCCCCTCTATGGCTACACCTTC
CASSPRTRGQGPLYGYTF
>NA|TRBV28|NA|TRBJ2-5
TGTGCCAGCAGAAATCATGGAGGCCGAGAGACCCAGTACTTC
CASRNHGGRETQYF
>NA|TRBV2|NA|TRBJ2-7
TGTGCCAGCAGCAGCTACGAGCAGTACTTC
CASSSYEQYF
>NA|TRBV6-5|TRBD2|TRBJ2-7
TGTGCCAGCATAACTAGCGGGAGGCGGGGAGGAGAGCAGTACTTC
CASITSGRRGGEQYF
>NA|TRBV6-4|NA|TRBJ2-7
TGTGCCAGCACCCCCCCGTTGTCGGGAGAGAGCTCCTACGAGCAGTACTTC
CASTPPLSGESSYEQYF
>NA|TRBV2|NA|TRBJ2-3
TGTGCCAGCAGGCTGGGGGAGGACACAGATACGCAGTATTTT
CASRLGEDTDTQYF
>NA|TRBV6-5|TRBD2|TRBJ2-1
TGTGCCAGCAGCAGTAGCGGGAGCCCGTACAATGAGCAGTTCTTC
CASSSSGSPYNEQFF
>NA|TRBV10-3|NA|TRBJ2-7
TGTGCCATCGCCCTGGGGGCAGGCTACGAGCAGTACTTC
CAIALGAGYEQYF
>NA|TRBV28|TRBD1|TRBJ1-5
TGTGCCAGCAGTTTGGTAACAGGGGATCAGCCCCAGCATTTT
CASSLVTGDQPQHF
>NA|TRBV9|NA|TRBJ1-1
TGTGCCAGCAGCGTAGACAGGGTTGGTACTGAAGCTTTCTTT
CASSVDRVGTEAFF
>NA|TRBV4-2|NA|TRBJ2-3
TGTGCCAGCAGCCAAGTAATAACAGATACGCAGTATTTT
CASSQVITDTQYF
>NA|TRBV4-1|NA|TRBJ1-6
TGCGCCAGCAGCCAAGATGGTGCAGGGCGCAATTCACCCCTCCACTTT
CASSQDGAGRNSPLHF